This T cell receptor (beta chain) was obtained from a study of regulatory T cells in long-lasting Graves disease. Sequencing libraries for TCR beta were prepared with iRepertoire HTBI primers and Arm-PCR of CDR3 regions. TCRdb reprocessed the multiplex PCR reads via MiXCR and lists one record per CDR3 protein. This table holds 410,000 or so distinct CDR3 sequences, just under 15% found once. For this clonotype: What it binds is unknown.

Time point noted: newly diagnosed GD, antithyroid drugs for less than 3 months. Extracted PBMC RNA gave rise to the TCR library. All patients originated from an endocrinology department located in Xi'an, China. General study findings and limits: For persistent Graves' patients, TCR diversity was lower than for newly diagnosed ones.

The germline gives CDR1 MNHEY, CDR2 SVGEGT. V lost 5 bases and J 3 bases, leaving 13 bases between the germline ends. This CDR3 spans 14 amino acids. These data were also filed under a second study, of T cells in Graves' hyperthyroidism and ophthalmopathy. Per that study: Initially, a first-round RT-PCR of the TCR CDR3 employed the HTBI primer set. Researchers report that a 13 V-J model separated ophthalmopathy from stable hyperthyroidism.

The specimen comprised peripheral blood mononuclear cells (PBMCs), sampled at new diagnosis, from a patient treated with antithyroid drugs. The TCR comes from a woman aged 30 to 39 with Graves disease. The rearrangement links TRBV6-2 or TRBV6-3 to TRBJ1-1; perhaps TRBD1 as D (6 bases). CDR3 region: CASSGGGLDTEAFF. DNA for the CDR3: TGTGCCAGCAGTGGGGGGGGGCTGGACACTGAAGCTTTCTTT.